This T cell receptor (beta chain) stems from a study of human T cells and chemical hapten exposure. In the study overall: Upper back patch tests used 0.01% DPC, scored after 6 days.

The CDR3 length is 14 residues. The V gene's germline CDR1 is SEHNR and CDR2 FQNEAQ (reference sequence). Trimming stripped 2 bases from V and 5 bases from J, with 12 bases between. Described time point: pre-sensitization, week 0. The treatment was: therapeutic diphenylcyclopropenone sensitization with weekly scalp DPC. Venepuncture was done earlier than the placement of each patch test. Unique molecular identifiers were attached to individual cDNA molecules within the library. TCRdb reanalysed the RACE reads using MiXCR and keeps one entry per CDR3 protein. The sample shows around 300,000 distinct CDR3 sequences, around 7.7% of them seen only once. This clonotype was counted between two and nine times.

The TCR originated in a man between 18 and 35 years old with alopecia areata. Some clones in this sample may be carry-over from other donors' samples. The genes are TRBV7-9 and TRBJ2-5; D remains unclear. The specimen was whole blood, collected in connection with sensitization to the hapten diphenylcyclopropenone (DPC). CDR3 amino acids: CASSLISPPETQYF. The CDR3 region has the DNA TGTGCCAGCAGCTTAATTTCCCCCCCGGAGACCCAGTACTTC.